The subject of this entry is one T cell receptor beta chain. Assay used: immunoSEQ multiplex PCR; TCRdb lists only in-frame clones, some missing. The data contain 200,000 to 250,000 clones, 82% of them seen just once; the ten biggest clones take up more than 4.5%. The V gene end was trimmed by 5 bases and the J gene end by 4 bases; junction bases not matched to a gene: 5. Looked up from germline, CDR1 is LNHNV and CDR2 is YYDKDF (reference sequence). The CDR3 totals 14 residues. The entry originates in a study of blood T cell repertoires in COVID-19. Study overall: From the United States, Italy and Spain came samples of acute and convalescent COVID-19. Sources were T cells, B-cell-depleted T cells, or PBMCs; the material itself was cDNA or gDNA.

Sequencing was performed on peripheral blood. The genes are TRBV15 and TRBJ2-5, with 9 bases aligning to TRBD2. This clonotype originated in an elderly woman with active or convalescent COVID-19. Here the CDR3 DNA reads TGTGCCACCAGCCTGGAAGCGGGGGGAGAGACCCAGTACTTC. This codes for CATSLEAGGETQYF.